Each of the 21 T cell receptor beta chains below was sequenced from the same sample in a study of tumor and adjacent non-tumor tissue in lung cancer. TCRbeta libraries were built with three rounds of nested PCR, modified from ARM-PCR. TCRdb passed the multiplex PCR reads through MiXCR, listing each CDR3 protein once. Altogether tens of thousands of distinct CDR3 sequences are present, roughly 70% being singletons, with the ten largest covering roughly a quarter. No cell sorting was done before RNA was extracted from the tissue. Distant lung tissue was collected more than 3 cm away from the tumor edge. Sequencing was done on a sample of distant non-tumor lung tissue. The receptors were gathered from a woman between 50 and 59 years old with non-small cell lung cancer.

Remarks on this clonotype: One base away lies a much larger clone, so this may be a sequencing read error. This chain links TRBV12-3 or TRBV12-4 with TRBJ2-7, with a possible D match to TRBD2 (6 bases). Trimming took off 4 bases at V and 3 bases at J, with 13 bases between the two ends. This CDR3 is 14 amino acids long. The CDR3 spells CASSSGVADYEQYF. Written as DNA, the CDR3 is TGTGCCAGCAGTTCGGGAGTAGCGGACTACGAGCAGTACTTC.

Notes on this clonotype: One junction end disagrees with the germline gene, perhaps due to a read error. J is TRBJ1-4 and V is TRBV12-3 or TRBV12-4, with TRBD1 matching over 8 bases. This CDR3 contains 17 residues. This CDR3 reads CASSLTGTGWANEILFF. The DNA for the CDR3 is TGTGCCAGCAGTTTAACCGGGACAGGTTGGGCTAATGAAATACTGTTTTTT.

The sample holds one count of this clonotype. Just one base apart from a much larger clone, this may be a read error. The V call is TRBV4-1, the J call TRBJ1-1; perhaps TRBD1 as D (5 bases). The CDR3 has 16 residues. Per germline, CDR1 MGHRA and CDR2 YSYEKL. V was shortened by 0 bases and J by 4 bases, with 15 bases between the two germline ends. CDR3 nucleotides: TGCGCCAGCAGCCAAGATCCATACAGGACAAGCACTGAAGCTTTCTTT. It encodes CASSQDPYRTSTEAFF.

With regard to this clonotype: The junction does not match germline at one end; this may be a read error. The chain is built from TRBV11-2 and TRBJ2-5; D uncertain. The V gene's germline CDR1 is SGHAT and CDR2 FQNNGV. This CDR3 has 16 amino acids. The CDR3 bases are TGTGCTAGCAGCTTAGAGGCCCAGCGATCCAAAGGGACCCAGTACTTC. Amino acids: CASSLEAQRSKGTQYF.

This chain joins TRBV28 and TRBJ2-7; the D is unclear. The germline CDR1 and CDR2 sequences are MDHEN and SYDVKM. The germline V and J ends were trimmed by 9 bases and 13 bases, with 19 bases remaining between them. The CDR3 has 11 residues. The CDR3 protein is CASSPNRKVYF. For the CDR3, the DNA is TGTGCCAGTAGTCCTAATAGGAAGGTTTACTTC.

Many counts were recorded for this clonotype. V is TRBV20-1 and J is TRBJ1-2, with 8 bases matching TRBD1. Germline trimming cut 3 bases from V and 7 bases from J; bases unmatched to any gene: 10. Germline loops: CDR1 DFQATT, CDR2 SNEGSKA (reference sequence). The CDR3 covers 14 residues. The CDR3 loop is CSARTQGGVAGYTF. The CDR3 nucleotides are TGCAGTGCTAGGACACAGGGGGGCGTCGCTGGCTACACCTTC.

About this clonotype: This may come from a read error, since a much larger clone is one base off. This chain joins TRBV11-2 and TRBJ2-2; no definite D call. This CDR3 spans 17 amino acids. From germline, CDR1 is SGHAT and CDR2 FQNNGV. V was pared by 5 bases and J by 6 bases, with 22 bases between. CDR3 DNA sequence: TGTGCCAGCAGCCGAATGTCGGTCAGCGAAGGGTCCGGGGAGCTGTTTTTT. Its translation is CASSRMSVSEGSGELFF.

Details on this clonotype: Germline and junction disagree at one end, which may indicate a read error. The chain is built from TRBV11-2 and TRBJ2-7, with 8 bases lining up with TRBD1. Germline CDR1 and CDR2: SGHAT and FQNNGV. CDR3 length: 15 amino acids. This CDR3 is CASGFRTGITYEQYF. CDR3 coding DNA: TGTGCCAGCGGCTTCAGGACAGGGATTACTTACGAGCAGTACTTC.

This clonotype was seen a single time. This clone may be a read error of a much larger clone one base away. V is TRBV20-1 and J is TRBJ2-4; D call uncertain. Germline V lookup: CDR1 DFQATT, CDR2 SNEGSKA (reference sequence). The CDR3 spans 13 residues. The CDR3 loop reads CGATELAKNIQYF. The CDR3 region has the DNA TGCGGTGCAACGGAGCTAGCCAAAAACATTCAGTACTTC.

The chain is built from TRBV28 and TRBJ2-7; D not resolved. V was pared by 6 bases and J by 2 bases, with 17 bases between. Germline CDR1 and CDR2: MDHEN and SYDVKM. The CDR3 extends over 15 amino acids. The CDR3 coding sequence is TGTGCCAGCAGCTCGAACGTCCCTGACGCCTACGAGCAGTACTTC. This sequence encodes CASSSNVPDAYEQYF.

This clonotype has more than one count but fewer than ten. A read error may be the cause here, since a much bigger clone is one base away. This chain joins TRBV20-1 and TRBJ2-7; the D gene could be TRBD1 or TRBD2 (6 bases each). CDR3 length: 14 residues. CDR1 is DFQATT and CDR2 is SNEGSKA in the germline V gene (reference sequence). CDR3 sequence reads: CGASVQGIMGEQYF. The DNA of the CDR3 is TGCGGTGCTAGCGTCCAGGGGATTATGGGCGAGCAGTACTTC.

With respect to this clonotype: This may be a read error, as it is one base from a much larger clone. DNA for the CDR3: TGTGCCAGCAGTTTACATGGTAATAGCAATCAGCCCCAGTATTTT. It encodes CASSLHGNSNQPQYF. V gene TRBV12-3 or TRBV12-4 combines with J gene TRBJ1-5; D gene uncertain. The DNA end is a closer match to TRBJ2-3, so the J assignment may be wrong. The CDR3 runs to 15 residues.

V gene TRBV11-3 combines with J gene TRBJ1-5; D is perhaps TRBD1 (5 bases). The CDR3 runs to 14 residues. Germline values: CDR1 SGHNT, CDR2 YENEEA. Trimming cost V 11 bases and J 14 bases, with 28 bases left between them. The DNA of the CDR3 is TGTGCCTTCACTGGGGGTTATAGCAATCAGCAAAAGCATTTT. This gives the protein CAFTGGYSNQQKHF.

The V gene is TRBV28, the J gene TRBJ2-3, with D possibly TRBD2 on 5 matching bases. CDR3 length: 15 amino acids. Germline lookup yields CDR1 MDHEN and CDR2 SYDVKM. V lost 10 bases, J lost 2 bases, and 19 bases lay in between. CDR3: CATKGEAYITDTQYF. The CDR3 bases are TGTGCCACCAAGGGAGAGGCCTACATCACAGATACGCAGTATTTT.

V and J are TRBV12-3 or TRBV12-4 and TRBJ1-2; 8 nucleotides line up with TRBD1. The CDR3 covers 15 residues. V shed 1 base and J 8 bases; nucleotides not matched to a gene: 9. This CDR3 reads CASSLGADRAGGYTF. Here the CDR3 DNA reads TGTGCCAGCAGTTTAGGTGCGGACAGGGCTGGCGGCTACACCTTC.

On this clonotype: The conserved phenylalanine or tryptophan normally closing the CDR3 is absent here, so this likely arose from a read error. The V call is TRBV6-5, the J call TRBJ1-1; D possibly corresponds to TRBD1 (6 bases). CDR1 and CDR2 from the germline V gene are MNHEY and SVGAGI. CDR3 length equals 14 residues. The CDR3 sequence: CTSKLTGTNPEAFY. In DNA form, the CDR3 reads TGTACCAGCAAGCTTACAGGGACGAACCCTGAGGCTTTCTAT.

About this clonotype: This is likely a read error, given that the CDR3 carries no conserved phenylalanine or tryptophan at its end. The chain has TRBV10-3 and TRBJ2-1; TRBD2 aligns across 11 bases. The germline V gene has CDR1 ENHRY and CDR2 SYGVKD. The CDR3 is 15 residues long. CDR3 sequence reads: CVIRQTSGTNNEQFL. CDR3 DNA: TGTGTCATCAGACAGACTAGCGGGACGAACAATGAGCAGTTCCTC.

This sequence joins TRBV29-1 and TRBJ1-5, with a tentative D call TRBD1 (6 bases). Germline CDR1 reads SQVTM; CDR2 reads ANQGSEA. The length of the CDR3 is 13 residues. This CDR3 reads CSVIGTLGQPQHF. DNA of the CDR3: TGCAGTGTTATAGGGACACTCGGTCAGCCCCAGCATTTT. The whole variable domain, remainder taken from reference TRBV29-1 and TRBJ1-5, is SAVISQKPSRDICQRGTSLTIQCQVDSQVTMMFWYRQQPGQSLTLIATANQGSEATYESGFVIDKFPISRPNLTFSTLTVSNMSPEDSSIYLCSVIGTLGQPQHFGDGTRLSIL.

This rearrangement joins TRBV29-1 to TRBJ2-3; 10 nucleotides line up with TRBD2. Germline V gene lookup returns CDR1 SQVTM and CDR2 ANQGSEA. CDR3 length equals 13 residues. After removal of 7 bases from V and 5 bases from J, the junction contained 6 bases not matched to a gene. The CDR3 is CSAAGGEVDTQYF. CDR3 bases: TGCAGCGCAGCGGGGGGGGAAGTAGATACGCAGTATTTT.

This clonotype came up a few times. It is likely a read error, because the conserved phenylalanine at the end of the CDR3 is missing. The V call is TRBV20-1, the J call TRBJ2-5, with no clear D. Trimming shortened V by 7 bases and J by 1 base, and 16 bases separated the two germline ends. The CDR3 spans 14 residues. Per germline, CDR1 DFQATT and CDR2 SNEGSKA (reference sequence). CDR3 amino acids: CSDQYQVIQETQYS. The CDR3 nucleotides read TGCAGTGACCAGTATCAAGTGATCCAAGAGACCCAGTACTCC.

This clonotype was observed a few times. The V and J genes are TRBV5-1 and TRBJ2-5, with TRBD2 matching over 10 bases. From germline, CDR1 is SGHRS and CDR2 YFSETQ. This CDR3 is 16 amino acids long. V was pared by 3 bases and J by 5 bases, with 10 bases of the junction left unmatched. The CDR3 nucleotides read TGCGCCAGCAGCTCCGGAGCGGGAGGGCTTGCGGAGACCCAGTACTTC. Protein: CASSSGAGGLAETQYF.